This record looks at one TCR beta chain sequence and its context. Its specificity is not known. This record comes from a study of shared clonotypes between healthy human individuals. Overall study results and limits: Rarefaction revealed incomplete sorted-subset sequencing despite large depth. Naive subsets usually exceeded memory subsets in estimated richness. Represented genetic and exposure-history diversity was restricted by having few donors.

The method was immunoSEQ multiplex PCR; TCRdb's version includes in-frame clones alone and lacks a portion of them. The table includes a few hundred thousand clones, approximately 97% detected once. The sample taken for sequencing was naive CD4+ T cells sorted from blood. The subset is: CD45RA+ positively selected. This receptor was identified in a woman between 25 and 40 years old in good health.

The CDR3 region is CASSRLAGISYEQYF. In nucleotides, the CDR3 is TGTGCCAGCAGTCGACTAGCGGGAATCTCCTACGAGCAGTACTTC. The rearrangement joins TRBV5-6 to TRBJ2-7; 11 bases map to TRBD2. Germline V gene sequence: CDR1 SGHDT, CDR2 YYEEEE. CDR3 length equals 15 residues. With V trimmed by 5 bases and J by 0 bases, 4 bases remained unmatched.